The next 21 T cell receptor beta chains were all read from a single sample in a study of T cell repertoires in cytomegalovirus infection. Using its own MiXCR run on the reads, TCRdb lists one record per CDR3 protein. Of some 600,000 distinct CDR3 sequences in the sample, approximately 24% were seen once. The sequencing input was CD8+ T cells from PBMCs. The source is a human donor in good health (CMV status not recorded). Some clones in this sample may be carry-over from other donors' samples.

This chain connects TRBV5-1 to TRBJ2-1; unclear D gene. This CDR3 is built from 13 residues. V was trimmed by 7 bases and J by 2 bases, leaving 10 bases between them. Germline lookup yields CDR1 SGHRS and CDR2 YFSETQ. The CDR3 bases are TGCGCCAGCGGGTGGCAGCCCTACAATGAGCAGTTCTTC. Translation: CASGWQPYNEQFF.

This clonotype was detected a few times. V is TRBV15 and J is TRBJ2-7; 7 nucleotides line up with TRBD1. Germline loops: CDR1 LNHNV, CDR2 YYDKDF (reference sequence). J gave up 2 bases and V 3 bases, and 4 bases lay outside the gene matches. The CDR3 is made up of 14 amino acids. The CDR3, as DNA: TGTGCCACCAGCAGCCGGGACAGAACCTACGAGCAGTACTTC. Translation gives CATSSRDRTYEQYF.

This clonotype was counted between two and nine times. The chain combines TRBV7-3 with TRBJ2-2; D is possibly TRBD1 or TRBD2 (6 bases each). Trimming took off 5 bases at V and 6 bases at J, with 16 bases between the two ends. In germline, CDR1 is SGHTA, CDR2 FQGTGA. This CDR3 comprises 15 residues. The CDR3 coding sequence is TGTGCCAGCAGCCCCGAGGGGGGCCAGGCCGGGGAGCTGTTTTTT. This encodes CASSPEGGQAGELFF.

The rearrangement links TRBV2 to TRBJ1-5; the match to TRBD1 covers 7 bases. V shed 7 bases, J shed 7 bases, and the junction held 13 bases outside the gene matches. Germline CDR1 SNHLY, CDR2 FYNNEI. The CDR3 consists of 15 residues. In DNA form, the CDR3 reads TGTGCCAGCAACGATGATATTACAGGGGTACAGCCCCAGCATTTT. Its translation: CASNDDITGVQPQHF.

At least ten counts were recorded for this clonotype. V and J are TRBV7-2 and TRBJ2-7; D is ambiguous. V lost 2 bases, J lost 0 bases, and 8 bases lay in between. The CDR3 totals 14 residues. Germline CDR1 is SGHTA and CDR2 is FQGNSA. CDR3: CASSLLGGSYEQYV. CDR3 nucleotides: TGTGCCAGCAGCTTACTTGGTGGCTCCTACGAGCAGTACGTC.

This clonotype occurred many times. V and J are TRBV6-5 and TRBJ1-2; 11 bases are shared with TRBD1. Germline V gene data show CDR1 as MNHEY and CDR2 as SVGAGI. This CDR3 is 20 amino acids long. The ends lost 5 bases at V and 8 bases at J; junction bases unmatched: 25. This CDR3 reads CASSADRGLSLEGFNPGYTF. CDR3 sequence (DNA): TGTGCCAGCAGTGCGGACAGGGGGCTGTCTTTGGAGGGATTTAATCCGGGCTACACCTTC.

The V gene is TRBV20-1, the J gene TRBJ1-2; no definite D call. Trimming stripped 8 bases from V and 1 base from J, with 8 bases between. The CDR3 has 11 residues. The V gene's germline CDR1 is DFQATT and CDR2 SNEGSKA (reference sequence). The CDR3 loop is CSTPHNYGYTF. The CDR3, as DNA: TGCAGTACTCCCCATAACTATGGCTACACCTTC.

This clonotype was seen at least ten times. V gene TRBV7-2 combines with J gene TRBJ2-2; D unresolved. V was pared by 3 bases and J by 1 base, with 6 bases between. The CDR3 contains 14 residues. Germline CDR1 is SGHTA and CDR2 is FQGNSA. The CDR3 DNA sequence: TGTGCCAGCAGCTTTGCCGTGAACACCGGGGAGCTGTTTTTT. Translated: CASSFAVNTGELFF.

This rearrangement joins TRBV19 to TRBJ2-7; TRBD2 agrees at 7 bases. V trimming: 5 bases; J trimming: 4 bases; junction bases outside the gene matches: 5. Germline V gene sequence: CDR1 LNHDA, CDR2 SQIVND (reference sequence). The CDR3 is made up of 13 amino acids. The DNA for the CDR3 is TGTGCCAGTAGTTGGTCTAGCGGATACGAGCAGTACTTC. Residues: CASSWSSGYEQYF. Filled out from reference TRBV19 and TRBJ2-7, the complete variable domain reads DGGITQSPKYLFRKEGQNVTLSCEQNLNHDAMYWYRQDPGQGLRLIYYSQIVNDFQKGDIAEGYSVSREKKESFPLTVTSAQKNPTAFYLCASSWSSGYEQYFGPGTRLTVT.

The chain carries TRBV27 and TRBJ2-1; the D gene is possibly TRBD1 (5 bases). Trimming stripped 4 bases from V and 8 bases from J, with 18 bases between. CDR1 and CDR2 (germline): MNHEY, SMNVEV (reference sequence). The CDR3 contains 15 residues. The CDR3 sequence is CASSSPGKGFDEQFF. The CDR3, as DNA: TGTGCCAGCAGTTCACCAGGGAAGGGCTTCGATGAGCAGTTCTTC.

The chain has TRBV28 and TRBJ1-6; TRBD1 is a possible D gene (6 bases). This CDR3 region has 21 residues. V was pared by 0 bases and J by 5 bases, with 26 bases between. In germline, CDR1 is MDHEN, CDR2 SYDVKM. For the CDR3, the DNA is TGTGCCAGCAGTTTATGGGGAGAGGACACAGGGTGGACTAGCAATAATTCACCCCTCCACTTT. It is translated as CASSLWGEDTGWTSNNSPLHF.

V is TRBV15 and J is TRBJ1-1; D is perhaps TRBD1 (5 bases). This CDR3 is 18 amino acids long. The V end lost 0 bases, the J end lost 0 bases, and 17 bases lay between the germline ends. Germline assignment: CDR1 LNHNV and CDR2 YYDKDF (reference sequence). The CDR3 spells CATSRDRLTGTVNTEAFF. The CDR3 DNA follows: TGTGCCACCAGCAGAGATCGGTTGACCGGGACTGTGAACACTGAAGCTTTCTTT.

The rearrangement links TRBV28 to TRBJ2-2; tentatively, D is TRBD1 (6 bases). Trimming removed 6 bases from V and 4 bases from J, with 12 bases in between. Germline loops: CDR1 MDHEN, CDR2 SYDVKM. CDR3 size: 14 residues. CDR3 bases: TGTGCCAGCAGAACCAGGGGTGCCACCGGGGAGCTGTTTTTT. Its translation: CASRTRGATGELFF.

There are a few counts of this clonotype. The DNA for the CDR3 is TGTGCCATCAGTGCCGTCAGGGAGACCTATAATTCACCCCTCCACTTT. Translating gives CAISAVRETYNSPLHF. V and J are TRBV10-3 and TRBJ1-6; a possible D gene is TRBD1 (5 bases). The CDR3 covers 16 residues. V lost 4 bases and J lost 2, with 12 bases in between. Germline V CDR1 and CDR2: ENHRY, SYGVKD.

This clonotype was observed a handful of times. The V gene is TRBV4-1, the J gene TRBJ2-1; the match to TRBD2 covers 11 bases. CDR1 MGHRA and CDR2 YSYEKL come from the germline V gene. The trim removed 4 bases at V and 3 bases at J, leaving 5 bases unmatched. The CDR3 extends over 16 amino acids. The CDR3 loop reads CASSPGLAVFYNEQFF. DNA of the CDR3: TGCGCCAGCAGCCCGGGACTAGCGGTGTTCTACAATGAGCAGTTCTTC.

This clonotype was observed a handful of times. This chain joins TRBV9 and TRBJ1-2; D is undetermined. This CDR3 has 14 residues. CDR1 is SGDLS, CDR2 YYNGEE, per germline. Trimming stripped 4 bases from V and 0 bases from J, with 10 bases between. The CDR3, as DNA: TGTGCCAGCAGCCCGAAGACATCTAACTATGGCTACACCTTC. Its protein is CASSPKTSNYGYTF.

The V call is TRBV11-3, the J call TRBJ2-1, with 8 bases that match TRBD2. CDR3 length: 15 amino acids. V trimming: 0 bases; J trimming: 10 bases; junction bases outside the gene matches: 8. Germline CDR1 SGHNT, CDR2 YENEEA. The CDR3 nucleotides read TGTGCCAGCAGCTTAGAGCGGGGGGTGGGTAAGGAGCAGTTCTTC. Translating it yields CASSLERGVGKEQFF.

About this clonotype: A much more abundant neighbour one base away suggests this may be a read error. CDR3 protein: CASGYLRTANYGYTF. The CDR3, as DNA: TGTGCCAGCGGTTACCTGAGGACTGCTAACTATGGCTACACCTTC. This chain uses TRBV6-6 with TRBJ1-2; D is unresolved. The germline V gene encodes CDR1 MNHNY and CDR2 SVGAGI (reference sequence). The CDR3 totals 15 residues.

The CDR3 is CASSPRTGSYNSPLHF. CDR3 in DNA: TGTGCCAGCAGCCCGAGGACAGGCTCCTATAATTCACCCCTCCACTTT. This chain connects TRBV14 to TRBJ1-6; 7 bases agree with TRBD1. Germline V gene data show CDR1 as SGHDN and CDR2 as FVKESK. The CDR3 spans 16 residues. Trimming took 4 bases from V and 0 from J; bases not matched to a gene: 3.

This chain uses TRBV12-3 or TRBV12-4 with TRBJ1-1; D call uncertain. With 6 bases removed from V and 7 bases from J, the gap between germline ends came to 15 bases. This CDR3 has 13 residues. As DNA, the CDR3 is TGTGCCAGCAGCCCCCCTGGACCGGGTGAAGCTTTCTTT. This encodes CASSPPGPGEAFF.

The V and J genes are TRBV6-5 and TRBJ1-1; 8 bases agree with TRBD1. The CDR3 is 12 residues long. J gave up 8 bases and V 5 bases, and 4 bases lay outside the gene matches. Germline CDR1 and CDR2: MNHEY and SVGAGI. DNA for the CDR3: TGTGCCAGCAGTATGACAGGGGACGAAGCTTTCTTT. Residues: CASSMTGDEAFF.